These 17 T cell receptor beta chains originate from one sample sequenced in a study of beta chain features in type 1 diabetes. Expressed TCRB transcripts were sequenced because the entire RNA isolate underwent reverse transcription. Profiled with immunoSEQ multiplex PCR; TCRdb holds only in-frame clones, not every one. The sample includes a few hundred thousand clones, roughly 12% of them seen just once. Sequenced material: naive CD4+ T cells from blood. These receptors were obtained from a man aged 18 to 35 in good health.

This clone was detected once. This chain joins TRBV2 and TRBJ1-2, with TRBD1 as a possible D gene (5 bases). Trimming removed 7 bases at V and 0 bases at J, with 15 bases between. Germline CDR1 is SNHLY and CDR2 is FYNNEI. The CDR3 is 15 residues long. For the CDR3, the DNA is TGTGCCAGCACCCAAGACAGCTCTTCTAACTATGGCTACACCTTC. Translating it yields CASTQDSSSNYGYTF.

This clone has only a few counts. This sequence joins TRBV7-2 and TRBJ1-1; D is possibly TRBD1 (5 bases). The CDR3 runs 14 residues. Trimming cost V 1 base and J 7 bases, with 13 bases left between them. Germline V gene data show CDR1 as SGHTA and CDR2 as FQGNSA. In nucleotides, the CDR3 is TGTGCCAGCAGCTTAGGACCGCAGGGCCTTGAAGCTTTCTTT. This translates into CASSLGPQGLEAFF.

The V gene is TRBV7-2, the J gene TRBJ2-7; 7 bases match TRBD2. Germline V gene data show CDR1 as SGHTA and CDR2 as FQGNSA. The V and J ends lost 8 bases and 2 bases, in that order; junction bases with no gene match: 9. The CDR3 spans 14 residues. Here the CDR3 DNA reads TGTGCCAGCTTTCCCGCTGGGGGGGCCTACGAGCAGTACTTC. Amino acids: CASFPAGGAYEQYF. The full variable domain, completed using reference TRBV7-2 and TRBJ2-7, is GAGVSQSPSNKVTEKGKDVELRCDPISGHTALYWYRQSLGQGLEFLIYFQGNSAPDKSGLPSDRFSAERTGGSVSTLTIQRTQQEDSAVYLCASFPAGGAYEQYFGPGTRLTVT.

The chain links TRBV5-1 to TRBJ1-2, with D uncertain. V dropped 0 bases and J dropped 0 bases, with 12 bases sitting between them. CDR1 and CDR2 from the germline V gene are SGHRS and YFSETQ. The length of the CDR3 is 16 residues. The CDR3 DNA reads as TGCGCCAGCAGCTTGGCCAGCGGGCAAGCTAACTATGGCTACACCTTC. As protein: CASSLASGQANYGYTF.

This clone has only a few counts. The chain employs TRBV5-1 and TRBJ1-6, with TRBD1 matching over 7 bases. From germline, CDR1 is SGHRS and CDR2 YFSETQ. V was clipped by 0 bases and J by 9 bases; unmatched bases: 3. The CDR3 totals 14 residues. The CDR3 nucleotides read TGCGCCAGCAGCTTGGTAGGGGGCGCTTCACCCCTCCACTTT. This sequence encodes CASSLVGGASPLHF.

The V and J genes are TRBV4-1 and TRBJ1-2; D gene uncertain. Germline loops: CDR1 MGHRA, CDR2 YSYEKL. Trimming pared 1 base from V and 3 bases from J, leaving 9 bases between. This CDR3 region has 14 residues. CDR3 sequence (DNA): TGCGCCAGCAGCCAAGTGAGCGCGGACTATGGCTACACCTTC. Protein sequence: CASSQVSADYGYTF.

CDR3 sequence reads: CASSDSGGPGANVLTF. CDR3 coding DNA: TGTGCCAGCAGTGATTCAGGAGGGCCTGGGGCCAACGTCCTGACTTTC. The J gene is TRBJ2-6, the V gene TRBV2; a weak D match, TRBD2 (6 bases). CDR1 and CDR2 from the germline V gene are SNHLY and FYNNEI. The ends were cut back, 3 bases at V and 2 bases at J, with 11 bases in the middle. The CDR3 is 16 residues long. The full variable domain, with the rest looked up from reference TRBV2 and TRBJ2-6, is EPEVTQTPSHQVTQMGQEVILRCVPISNHLYFYWYRQILGQKVEFLVSFYNNEISEKSEIFDDQFSVERPDGSNFTLKIRSTKLEDSAMYFCASSDSGGPGANVLTFGAGSRLTVL.

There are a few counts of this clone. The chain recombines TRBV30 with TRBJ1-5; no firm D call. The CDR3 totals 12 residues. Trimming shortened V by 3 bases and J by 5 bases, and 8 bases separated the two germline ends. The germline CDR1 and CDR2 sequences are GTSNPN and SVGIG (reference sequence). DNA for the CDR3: TGTGCCTGGAGCCCTACAGATCAGCCCCAGCATTTT. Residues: CAWSPTDQPQHF.

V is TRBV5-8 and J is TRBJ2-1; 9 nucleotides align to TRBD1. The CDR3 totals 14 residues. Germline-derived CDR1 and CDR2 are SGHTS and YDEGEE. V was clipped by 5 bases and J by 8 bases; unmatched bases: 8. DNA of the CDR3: TGTGCCAGCAGGGGGACAGGGATCTGGCATGAGCAGTTCTTC. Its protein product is CASRGTGIWHEQFF.

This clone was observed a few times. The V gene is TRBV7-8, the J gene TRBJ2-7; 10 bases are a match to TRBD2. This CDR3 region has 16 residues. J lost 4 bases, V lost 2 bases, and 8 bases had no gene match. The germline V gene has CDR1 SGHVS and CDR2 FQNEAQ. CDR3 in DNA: TGTGCCAGCAGCTTAACGGGGCTAGCGGGAGCGTACGAGCAGTACTTC. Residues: CASSLTGLAGAYEQYF.

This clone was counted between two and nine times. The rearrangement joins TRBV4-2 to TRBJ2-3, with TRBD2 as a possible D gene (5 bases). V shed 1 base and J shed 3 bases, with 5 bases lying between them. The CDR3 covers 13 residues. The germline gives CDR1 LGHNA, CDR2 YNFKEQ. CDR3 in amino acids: CASSQGETDTQYF. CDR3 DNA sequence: TGTGCCAGCAGCCAAGGGGAGACAGATACGCAGTATTTT.

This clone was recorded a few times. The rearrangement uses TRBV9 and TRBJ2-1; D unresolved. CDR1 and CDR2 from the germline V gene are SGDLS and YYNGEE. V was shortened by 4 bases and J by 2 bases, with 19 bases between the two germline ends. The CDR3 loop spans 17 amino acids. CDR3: CASSHDQALGAYNEQFF. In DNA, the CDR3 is TGTGCCAGCAGCCACGACCAGGCTTTAGGTGCCTACAATGAGCAGTTCTTC.

CDR3 amino acids: CASSVGDFAYNEQFF. The CDR3 DNA reads TGTGCCAGCAGCGTAGGGGACTTTGCCTACAATGAGCAGTTCTTC. The rearrangement joins TRBV9 to TRBJ2-1; tentative D call: TRBD2 (6 bases). The CDR3 loop spans 15 amino acids. Trimming cost V 0 bases and J 2 bases, with 9 bases left between them. Germline-derived CDR1 and CDR2 are SGDLS and YYNGEE.

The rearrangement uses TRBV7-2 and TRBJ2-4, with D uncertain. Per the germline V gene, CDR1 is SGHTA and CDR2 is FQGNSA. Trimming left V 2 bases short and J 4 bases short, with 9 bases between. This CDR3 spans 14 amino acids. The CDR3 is CASSLRGFKNIQYF. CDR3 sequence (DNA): TGTGCCAGCAGCTTACGAGGCTTTAAAAACATTCAGTACTTC.

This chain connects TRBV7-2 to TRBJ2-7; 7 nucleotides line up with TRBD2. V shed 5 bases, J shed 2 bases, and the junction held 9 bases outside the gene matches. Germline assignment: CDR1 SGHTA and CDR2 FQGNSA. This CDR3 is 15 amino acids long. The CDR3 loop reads CASSPVGGATYEQYF. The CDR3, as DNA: TGTGCCAGCAGCCCCGTGGGAGGGGCCACCTACGAGCAGTACTTC. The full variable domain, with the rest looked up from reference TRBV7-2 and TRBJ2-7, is GAGVSQSPSNKVTEKGKDVELRCDPISGHTALYWYRQSLGQGLEFLIYFQGNSAPDKSGLPSDRFSAERTGGSVSTLTIQRTQQEDSAVYLCASSPVGGATYEQYFGPGTRLTVT.

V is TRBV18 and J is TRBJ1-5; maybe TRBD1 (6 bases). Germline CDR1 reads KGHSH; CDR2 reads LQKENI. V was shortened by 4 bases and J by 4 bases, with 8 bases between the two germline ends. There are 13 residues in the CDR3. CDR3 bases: TGTGCCAGCTCACAGGGGGAGAATCAGCCCCAGCATTTT. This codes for CASSQGENQPQHF. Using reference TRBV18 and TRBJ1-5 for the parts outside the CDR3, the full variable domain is NAGVMQNPRHLVRRRGQEARLRCSPMKGHSHVYWYRQLPEEGLKFMVYLQKENIIDESGMPKERFSAEFPKEGPSILRIQQVVRGDSAAYFCASSQGENQPQHFGDGTRLSIL.

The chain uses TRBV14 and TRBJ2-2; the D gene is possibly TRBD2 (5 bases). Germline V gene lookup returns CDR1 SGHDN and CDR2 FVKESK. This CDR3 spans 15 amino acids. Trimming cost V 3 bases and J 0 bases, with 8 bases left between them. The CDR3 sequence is CASSHLGANTGELFF. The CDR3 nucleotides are TGTGCCAGCAGCCACCTGGGAGCGAACACCGGGGAGCTGTTTTTT.